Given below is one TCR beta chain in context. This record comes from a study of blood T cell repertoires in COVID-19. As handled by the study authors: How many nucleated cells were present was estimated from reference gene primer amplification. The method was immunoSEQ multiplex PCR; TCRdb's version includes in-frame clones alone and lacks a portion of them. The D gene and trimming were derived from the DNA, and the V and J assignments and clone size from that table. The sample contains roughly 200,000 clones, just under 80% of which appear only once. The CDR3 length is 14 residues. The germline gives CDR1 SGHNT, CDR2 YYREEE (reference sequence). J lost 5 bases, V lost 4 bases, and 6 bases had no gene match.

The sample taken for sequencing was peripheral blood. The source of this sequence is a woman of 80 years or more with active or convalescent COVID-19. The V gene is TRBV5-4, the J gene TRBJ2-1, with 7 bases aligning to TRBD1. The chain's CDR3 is CASSTRQGNNEQFF. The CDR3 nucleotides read TGTGCCAGCAGCACACGACAGGGTAACAATGAGCAGTTCTTC.